This T cell receptor (beta chain) was recovered during a study of cytomegalovirus exposure and HLA in healthy donors. The CDR3 loop spans 14 amino acids. V dropped 5 bases and J dropped 9 bases, with 17 bases sitting between them. Germline values: CDR1 MNHNY, CDR2 SVGAGI (reference sequence). General study points: Most of the TCR beta V segments (in an earlier analysis) were productive either about 87% or about 30% of the time. Presence/absence analysis assumed near-uniform sequencing depth across donors. Immune exposure data for these donors was limited to CMV serostatus.

This PCR relied on a set of 60 Vbeta primers and 13 Jbeta primers. TCRdb's table, derived via immunoSEQ multiplex PCR, lists solely in-frame clones and lacks some. Among around 180,000 clones listed, 84% were seen once. Details on this clone: Its antigen is undetermined.

Donors were ostensibly healthy at sampling, although undocumented immune exposures were probable. Sample: PBMCs. The V call is TRBV6-6, the J call TRBJ1-5; D might be TRBD1 (6 bases). The clonotype originates from a man between 18 and 29 years old in good health and CMV-seronegative. The DNA of the CDR3 is TGTGCCAGCAGTAAGGGGGGGAAGAGCCGGCCCCAGCATTTT. This sequence encodes CASSKGGKSRPQHF.